One sample yielded the 21 T cell receptor beta chains listed below, sequenced in a study of PD-L1 blockade in urothelial cancer (dated by TCRdb to 2016 to 2017). Library preparation employed the immunoSEQ multiplex PCR assay. This immuneACCESS table, as held by TCRdb, lists in-frame sequences with V and J called but not all clones. Of the missing ones, under half trace to an unresolved V gene in checked studies; the others have no known cause. This sample comprises tens of thousands of clones, 70% to 90% of them detected only once. The ten largest clones represent just under 25% of the sample. Reading the label with the study, this specimen's time point is: pretreatment peripheral blood. The sample here was PBMCs, taken around atezolizumab (anti-PD-L1) treatment. Receptors originate from a donor at least 40 years old with urothelial cancer.

This chain joins TRBV7-9 and TRBJ2-3; 8 bases match TRBD2. The CDR3 sequence is 19 residues long. Germline CDR1 SEHNR, CDR2 FQNEAQ (reference sequence). V shed 5 bases, J shed 0 bases, and the junction held 16 bases outside the gene matches. The CDR3 bases are TGTGCCAGCAGCCCTCACCCGGGACTAGGGAAGGGTAGCACAGATACGCAGTATTTT. Translating gives CASSPHPGLGKGSTDTQYF.

The J gene is TRBJ2-5, the V gene TRBV4-2; 9 nucleotides line up with TRBD1. V was clipped by 3 bases and J by 5 bases; unmatched bases: 13. The CDR3 is made up of 17 amino acids. Germline loops: CDR1 LGHNA, CDR2 YNFKEQ. Here the CDR3 DNA reads TGTGCCAGCAGCCACCCAGGATTAGACAGGGGGACGGAGACCCAGTACTTC. The encoded protein is CASSHPGLDRGTETQYF.

A single count supports this clone. The chain employs TRBV7-9 and TRBJ2-4; 8 bases fit TRBD2. With 1 base clipped from V and 8 bases from J, the junction kept 1 base outside the gene matches. Germline lookup yields CDR1 SEHNR and CDR2 FQNEAQ (reference sequence). The CDR3 spans 13 residues. The CDR3, as DNA: TGTGCCAGCAGCTTAGGGCGGGGGGACATTCAGTACTTC. Amino acid sequence: CASSLGRGDIQYF.

The chain carries TRBV7-9 and TRBJ1-3; the D is unclear. This CDR3 is 14 amino acids long. Germline loops: CDR1 SEHNR, CDR2 FQNEAQ (reference sequence). Trimming removed 10 bases from V and 4 bases from J, with 17 bases in between. This CDR3 reads CAIPFEAPGNTIYF. CDR3 in DNA: TGTGCCATACCCTTTGAGGCCCCCGGAAACACCATATATTTT.

The V and J genes are TRBV30 and TRBJ2-7, with D tentatively TRBD2 (6 bases). Trimming shortened V by 2 bases and J by 9 bases, and 17 bases separated the two germline ends. CDR3 length: 13 residues. CDR1 is GTSNPN and CDR2 is SVGIG in the germline V gene (reference sequence). The CDR3 DNA follows: TGTGCCTGGAGTCTTTTGGAGGGCCAGGGGCAGTACTTC. This codes for CAWSLLEGQGQYF.

The chain combines TRBV23-1 with TRBJ1-2; unclear D gene. TRBV23-1 is recorded as an ORF, its role being uncertain. This CDR3 comprises 12 residues. With 6 bases removed from V and 3 bases from J, the gap between germline ends came to 8 bases. The CDR3 protein is CASSPPYYGYTF. For the CDR3, the DNA is TGCGCCAGCAGCCCCCCTTACTATGGCTACACCTTC.

This clone was found once. The rearrangement uses TRBV27 and TRBJ1-4, with 7 bases identical to TRBD1. This CDR3 contains 14 residues. V dropped 5 bases and J dropped 7; count of bases not matched to a gene: 7. Germline V lookup: CDR1 MNHEY, CDR2 SMNVEV (reference sequence). CDR3 residues: CASSPTGFGEKLFF. CDR3 nucleotides: TGTGCCAGCAGTCCGACAGGGTTTGGTGAAAAACTGTTTTTT.

This chain links TRBV7-2 with TRBJ2-5, with D possibly being TRBD1 (5 bases). Between the trimmed V and J ends, which lost 2 bases and 5 bases, there was a span of 9 bases. Per germline, CDR1 SGHTA and CDR2 FQGNSA. The CDR3 contains 13 residues. DNA for the CDR3: TGTGCCAGCAGCTTAAGACAGTGGGAGACCCAGTACTTC. Its translation is CASSLRQWETQYF.

Only one count was recorded for this clone. The CDR3 does not close with the conserved phenylalanine or tryptophan, likely indicating a read error. The DNA is omitted, as the CDR3 cannot be located on it reliably, and the CDR3 follows TCRdb's listing. The chain uses TRBV2 and TRBJ1-2; the table gives TRBD1 as D, unverified against the DNA. The CDR3 length is 15 residues, termini included. Germline values: CDR1 SNHLY, CDR2 FYNNEI. CDR3 region: CASSGQYGTRNYGYV.

This clone was seen once. The chain recombines TRBV5-8 with TRBJ1-3; no definite D call. Looked up from germline, CDR1 is SGHTS and CDR2 is YDEGEE. The length of the CDR3 is 13 residues. Trimming took off 2 bases at V and 7 bases at J, with 10 bases between the two ends. CDR3 sequence reads: CASSFGQLNTIYF. DNA for the CDR3: TGTGCCAGCAGCTTTGGGCAGTTGAACACCATATATTTT. The full variable domain, completed using reference TRBV5-8 and TRBJ1-3, is EAGVTQSPTHLIKTRGQQATLRCSPISGHTSVYWYQQALGLGLQFLLWYDEGEERNRGNFPPRFSGRQFPNYSSELNVNALELEDSALYLCASSFGQLNTIYFGEGSWLTVV.

The gene calls are TRBV5-4 and TRBJ1-4; 7 bases line up with TRBD1. This CDR3 has 15 residues. Germline trimming cut 4 bases from V and 4 bases from J; bases unmatched to any gene: 7. Germline V gene lookup returns CDR1 SGHNT and CDR2 YYREEE (reference sequence). CDR3 nucleotide sequence: TGTGCCAGCAGCGACAACAGGGGACTTAATGAAAAACTGTTTTTT. This codes for CASSDNRGLNEKLFF.

The chain carries TRBV29-1 and TRBJ1-1; D is ambiguous. The CDR3 contains 13 residues. Germline lookup yields CDR1 SQVTM and CDR2 ANQGSEA. Deletions cut 6 bases from V and 6 bases from J, with 17 bases between. In DNA form, the CDR3 reads TGCAGCGTCCGACTTGTCAGCGCAGCTGAAGCTTTCTTT. It translates to CSVRLVSAAEAFF.

The gene calls are TRBV7-9 and TRBJ2-7; possibly TRBD2 for D (5 bases). V shed 5 bases and J shed 3 bases, with 17 bases lying between them. The length of the CDR3 is 15 residues. Germline V gene data show CDR1 as SEHNR and CDR2 as FQNEAQ (reference sequence). The CDR3 coding sequence is TGTGCCAGCAGCGACGGGGTACTGCCAGGCTACGAGCAGTACTTC. Its protein is CASSDGVLPGYEQYF.

The chain links TRBV6-1 to TRBJ2-3; 16 bases map to TRBD2. This CDR3 is 20 amino acids long. The germline CDR1 and CDR2 sequences are MNHNS and SASEGT. Losses at the gene ends were 2 bases for V and 5 bases for J; bases not matched to a gene: 13. CDR3 sequence reads: CASSERRGTSGRAFRDTQYF. The CDR3 bases are TGTGCCAGCAGTGAAAGGAGGGGGACTAGCGGGAGGGCCTTCAGAGATACGCAGTATTTT.

The chain links TRBV9 to TRBJ2-1; D might be TRBD2 (5 bases). CDR3 length equals 19 residues. V was shortened by 1 base and J by 2 bases, with 22 bases between the two germline ends. Germline V gene data show CDR1 as SGDLS and CDR2 as YYNGEE. CDR3 sequence: CASSVPSGYSSGTYNEQFF. CDR3 sequence (DNA): TGTGCCAGCAGCGTACCCTCGGGGTATTCGAGCGGCACCTACAATGAGCAGTTCTTC. Combining the CDR3 with reference TRBV9 and TRBJ2-1 gives the whole variable domain DSGVTQTPKHLITATGQRVTLRCSPRSGDLSVYWYQQSLDQGLQFLIQYYNGEERAKGNILERFSAQQFPDLHSELNLSSLELGDSALYFCASSVPSGYSSGTYNEQFFGPGTRLTVL.

The chain links TRBV19 to TRBJ2-1; 8 nucleotides line up with TRBD2. Germline trimming cut 8 bases from V and 0 bases from J; bases unmatched to any gene: 9. The CDR3 consists of 16 residues. Looked up from germline, CDR1 is LNHDA and CDR2 is SQIVND (reference sequence). The DNA for the CDR3 is TGTGCCAGTGACCAACTAGCGGTCAGCTCCTACAATGAGCAGTTCTTC. Amino acid sequence: CASDQLAVSSYNEQFF.

This chain joins TRBV18 and TRBJ2-7, with TRBD1 matching 9 bases. V lost 3 bases to trimming and J lost 3 bases; unmatched junction nucleotides: 6. CDR3 length equals 15 residues. Germline V gene sequence: CDR1 KGHSH, CDR2 LQKENI. CDR3 bases: TGTGCCAGCTCACCCCCGGGACAGGGTGACTACGAGCAGTACTTC. Translation: CASSPPGQGDYEQYF.

J is TRBJ2-2 and V is TRBV11-3; the D gene is possibly TRBD1 (5 bases). The CDR3 totals 11 residues. Germline V lookup: CDR1 SGHNT, CDR2 YENEEA. The V gene lost 6 bases and the J gene lost 7 bases, with 6 bases spanning the gap. The CDR3 region is CASRDNGELFF. CDR3 coding DNA: TGTGCCAGCAGGGACAACGGGGAGCTGTTTTTT.

The chain joins TRBV18 to TRBJ1-5; no clear D. Germline CDR1 is KGHSH and CDR2 is LQKENI. The CDR3 has 14 amino acids. V was trimmed by 4 bases and J by 0 bases, leaving 7 bases between them. For the CDR3, the DNA is TGTGCCAGCTCACTCGGGTATAGCAATCAGCCCCAGCATTTT. Protein: CASSLGYSNQPQHF.

V and J are TRBV19 and TRBJ2-5; 7 bases match TRBD2. Germline V lookup: CDR1 LNHDA, CDR2 SQIVND (reference sequence). CDR3 length: 19 amino acids. The J segment lost 3 bases and the V segment lost 6 bases, leaving 22 bases of the junction unmatched. The CDR3 bases are TGTGCCAGTAGGGGAAGGTCGGTTTCCCGGCTAGCGGAAAAAGAGACCCAGTACTTC. Protein product: CASRGRSVSRLAEKETQYF.

The chain carries TRBV30 and TRBJ2-5; D is perhaps TRBD2 (5 bases). Germline V CDR1 and CDR2: GTSNPN, SVGIG (reference sequence). The CDR3 length is 13 residues. Trimming cost V 6 bases and J 2 bases, with 13 bases left between them. DNA for the CDR3: TGTGCCTGCCGCCCGGGAACTCAAGAGACCCAGTACTTC. This sequence encodes CACRPGTQETQYF. Full variable domain (outside the CDR3, taken from reference TRBV30 and TRBJ2-5): SQTIHQWPATLVQPVGSPLSLECTVEGTSNPNLYWYRQAAGRGLQLLFYSVGIGQISSEVPQNLSASRPQDRQFILSSKKLLLSDSGFYLCACRPGTQETQYFGPGTRLLVL.